Presented here are 30 T cell receptor beta chains from one specimen sequenced in a study of graft-versus-host responses after intestinal transplantation. Some clones are missing from TCRdb's copy, which holds only in-frame ones; the method was immunoSEQ multiplex PCR. The sample includes 75,000 to 90,000 clones, roughly nine tenths seen only once; the top ten take roughly 0.32%. These TCRs' antigens remain unknown. Specimen: unstimulated CD4+ T cells sorted from spleen or lymph node cells, collected before intestinal transplant. The receptors stem from a human donor who received an intestinal transplant.

The chain carries TRBV15 and TRBJ2-1, with 12 bases matching TRBD2. There are 17 residues in the CDR3. Germline V gene data show CDR1 as LNHNV and CDR2 as YYDKDF (reference sequence). The V gene end was trimmed by 9 bases and the J gene end by 0 bases; junction bases not matched to a gene: 9. This chain's CDR3 is CATRTSGAIFSYNEQFF. In DNA, the CDR3 is TGTGCCACAAGGACTAGCGGGGCCATTTTCTCCTACAATGAGCAGTTCTTC. The full variable domain, rest sourced from reference TRBV15 and TRBJ2-1, is DAMVIQNPRYQVTQFGKPVTLSCSQTLNHNVMYWYQQKSSQAPKLLFHYYDKDFNNEADTPDNFQSRRPNTSFCFLDIRSPGLGDTAMYLCATRTSGAIFSYNEQFFGPGTRLTVL.

This clone was seen more than once but under ten times. V and J are TRBV10-3 and TRBJ2-2; 8 bases agree with TRBD2. Trimming removed 2 bases from V and 12 bases from J; junction bases left unmatched: 5. Germline assignment: CDR1 ENHRY and CDR2 SYGVKD. The CDR3 spans 13 residues. CDR3 nucleotide sequence: TGTGCCATCAGTGAGGTAGCGGGGCTGAAGCTGTTTTTT. Its translation is CAISEVAGLKLFF.

The gene calls are TRBV5-5 and TRBJ1-3; 7 positions match TRBD1. The CDR3 covers 14 residues. Germline lookup yields CDR1 SGHKS and CDR2 YYEKEE (reference sequence). The junction had 5 bases not matched to a gene; V was cut back by 4 bases and J by 4 bases. The CDR3 protein is CASSKRQGGNTIYF. As DNA, the CDR3 is TGTGCCAGCAGCAAGAGACAGGGAGGAAACACCATATATTTT.

V usage is TRBV5-1 and J usage is TRBJ2-1, with 9 bases that match TRBD2. CDR3 length: 15 residues. Germline CDR1 is SGHRS and CDR2 is YFSETQ. The ends lost 1 base at V and 6 bases at J; junction bases unmatched: 5. The CDR3: CASSLTAGGSNEQFF. The CDR3 DNA is TGCGCCAGCAGCTTGACAGCGGGAGGTAGCAATGAGCAGTTCTTC.

This chain joins TRBV19 and TRBJ2-7, with 15 bases matching TRBD2. Trimming at V came to 3 bases and at J to 7 bases, leaving 10 bases not matched to a gene. CDR3 size: 17 residues. The germline V gene encodes CDR1 LNHDA and CDR2 SQIVND (reference sequence). The DNA of the CDR3 is TGTGCCAGTAGTATCCGGACTAGCGGGGGGGCGTTGAGTGAGCAGTACTTC. Translating gives CASSIRTSGGALSEQYF.

In this sample, this clone turned up once. The junction departs from germline at one end; a sequencing error may be responsible. The chain carries TRBV2 and TRBJ2-1; 10 positions agree with TRBD2. The CDR3 runs 15 residues. The V gene's germline CDR1 is SNHLY and CDR2 FYNNEI. As DNA, the CDR3 is TGTGCCAGCAGAGAAGCGGGGGGGCCTATGAATGAGCAGTTCTTC. Translated, it gives CASREAGGPMNEQFF. The full variable domain, completed using reference TRBV2 and TRBJ2-1, is EPEVTQTPSHQVTQMGQEVILRCVPISNHLYFYWYRQILGQKVEFLVSFYNNEISEKSEIFDDQFSVERPDGSNFTLKIRSTKLEDSAMYFCASREAGGPMNEQFFGPGTRLTVL.

This chain joins TRBV9 and TRBJ2-2; the match to TRBD1 covers 7 bases. CDR1 is SGDLS and CDR2 is YYNGEE in the germline V gene. J was trimmed by 7 bases and V by 0 bases; bases with no gene match: 9. The CDR3 is made up of 16 amino acids. The CDR3: CASSVGHTGVGGELFF. For the CDR3, the DNA is TGTGCCAGCAGCGTAGGACATACAGGGGTAGGCGGGGAGCTGTTTTTT.

CDR3: CASTNGLTATNEKLFF. The CDR3 DNA follows: TGTGCCAGTACCAATGGACTGACTGCAACTAATGAAAAACTGTTTTTT. The chain recombines TRBV19 with TRBJ1-4; D remains ambiguous. CDR3 length: 16 amino acids. The germline gives CDR1 LNHDA, CDR2 SQIVND (reference sequence). The V gene lost 7 bases and the J gene lost 0 bases, with 15 bases spanning the gap.

V usage is TRBV9 and J usage is TRBJ2-5, with D tentatively TRBD2 (6 bases). The tail of the sequence fits TRBJ2-7 better, so the J call may be wrong. Germline lookup yields CDR1 SGDLS and CDR2 YYNGEE. This CDR3 contains 15 residues. The CDR3 bases are TGTGCCAGCAGCGTAGGATTGGGGGGAACCCACGAGCAGTACTTC. Residues: CASSVGLGGTHEQYF.

V and J are TRBV5-8 and TRBJ1-5; TRBD1 matches 8 bases. The CDR3 runs to 15 residues. The V segment lost 4 bases and the J segment 4 bases; nucleotides outside the gene matches: 7. CDR1 SGHTS and CDR2 YDEGEE come from the germline V gene. The CDR3: CASSPLQGGNQPQHF. The CDR3 nucleotides read TGTGCCAGCAGCCCGTTACAGGGGGGTAATCAGCCCCAGCATTTT.

V is TRBV10-3 and J is TRBJ1-2; 12 bases fit TRBD1. V dropped 6 bases and J dropped 8; count of bases not matched to a gene: 7. This CDR3 contains 14 residues. The germline gives CDR1 ENHRY, CDR2 SYGVKD. The DNA of the CDR3 is TGTGCCATCAGGGCGGGACAGGGGGCCGTCGGCTACACCTTC. Translating it yields CAIRAGQGAVGYTF.

The chain carries TRBV27 and TRBJ1-1; D is perhaps TRBD1 (5 bases). V gave up 6 bases and J gave up 5 bases, with 10 bases separating them. Germline lookup yields CDR1 MNHEY and CDR2 SMNVEV (reference sequence). The CDR3 length is 12 residues. CDR3 sequence (DNA): TGTGCCAGCAGAGGGGCTAGGACTGAAGCTTTCTTT. Its protein product is CASRGARTEAFF.

The genes are TRBV4-2 and TRBJ1-5; D gene unclear. The CDR3 covers 15 residues. Deletions cut 0 bases from V and 0 bases from J, with 6 bases between. Germline loops: CDR1 LGHNA, CDR2 YNFKEQ. The CDR3 DNA follows: TGTGCCAGCAGCCAAGAATGGCTTAGCAATCAGCCCCAGCATTTT. As protein: CASSQEWLSNQPQHF.

This sequence joins TRBV30 and TRBJ1-4; the D gene is possibly TRBD1 (6 bases). The CDR3 sequence is 16 residues long. Germline CDR1 is GTSNPN and CDR2 is SVGIG (reference sequence). V lost 2 bases to trimming and J lost 7 bases, with 20 bases between them. The CDR3 loop is CAWSREGGALREKLFF. Written as DNA, the CDR3 is TGTGCCTGGAGTAGGGAGGGGGGGGCTCTACGTGAAAAACTGTTTTTT.

The chain uses TRBV2 and TRBJ2-2; 9 bases map to TRBD2. There are 16 residues in the CDR3. In germline, CDR1 is SNHLY, CDR2 FYNNEI. V lost 6 bases and J lost 6; bases outside the gene matches: 11. The CDR3 DNA sequence: TGTGCCAGCAGGGAATGGGCTAGCGGGACCGCCGGGGAGCTGTTTTTT. It codes for CASREWASGTAGELFF.

V is TRBV30 and J is TRBJ2-2; D not resolved. V was trimmed by 3 bases and J by 1 base, leaving 6 bases between them. Germline values: CDR1 GTSNPN, CDR2 SVGIG (reference sequence). The CDR3 runs 13 residues. The CDR3 sequence is CAWSPLNTGELFF. DNA for the CDR3: TGTGCCTGGAGCCCCCTGAACACCGGGGAGCTGTTTTTT.

The chain is built from TRBV27 and TRBJ2-7; TRBD2 matches at 12 bases. The CDR3 extends over 15 amino acids. Germline-derived CDR1 and CDR2 are MNHEY and SMNVEV (reference sequence). With 6 bases clipped from V and 0 bases from J, the junction kept 3 bases outside the gene matches. CDR3 bases: TGTGCCAGCAGGCGACTAGCGGGGGACTCCTACGAGCAGTACTTC. This translates into CASRRLAGDSYEQYF.

The rearrangement uses TRBV19 and TRBJ2-7; 9 bases are shared with TRBD1. The CDR3 runs 14 residues. Germline-derived CDR1 and CDR2 are LNHDA and SQIVND (reference sequence). Trimming cost V 6 bases and J 4 bases; bases outside gene matches: 7. Written as DNA, the CDR3 is TGTGCCAGTAGGCGAACAGGGGGCATGTACGAGCAGTACTTC. Translating gives CASRRTGGMYEQYF.

V and J are TRBV6-1 and TRBJ2-5, with D unclear. CDR3 length: 11 amino acids. Trimming removed 9 bases from V and 0 bases from J, with 5 bases in between. The V gene's germline CDR1 is MNHNS and CDR2 SASEGT. The CDR3 DNA is TGTGCCAGTCAGAACCAAGAGACCCAGTACTTC. Residues: CASQNQETQYF.

The genes are TRBV4-1 and TRBJ2-7, with 10 bases that match TRBD2. The V and J ends lost 0 bases and 0 bases, in that order; junction bases with no gene match: 5. CDR1 and CDR2 (germline): MGHRA, YSYEKL. CDR3 length: 17 amino acids. The CDR3 DNA reads as TGCGCCAGCAGCCAAGAAATTCTAGCGGGAGTCTCCTACGAGCAGTACTTC. Residues: CASSQEILAGVSYEQYF.

The V call is TRBV18, the J call TRBJ2-7; D call uncertain. The CDR3 consists of 12 residues. Trimming removed 4 bases at V and 6 bases at J, with 10 bases between. Germline values: CDR1 KGHSH, CDR2 LQKENI. CDR3 region: CASSLFRSEQYF. The CDR3 DNA follows: TGTGCCAGCTCACTTTTCCGGTCCGAGCAGTACTTC.

The chain uses TRBV9 and TRBJ2-1; no clear D gene. V lost 0 bases, J lost 0 bases, and 10 bases lay in between. The CDR3 contains 16 residues. The germline V gene encodes CDR1 SGDLS and CDR2 YYNGEE. CDR3 sequence (DNA): TGTGCCAGCAGCGTAGCCCCTAGGAGCTCCTACAATGAGCAGTTCTTC. Translated: CASSVAPRSSYNEQFF.

The chain is built from TRBV5-4 and TRBJ1-2, with 7 bases that match TRBD1. Germline V lookup: CDR1 SGHNT, CDR2 YYREEE (reference sequence). V lost 4 bases, J lost 7 bases, and 13 bases stayed unmatched. CDR3 length: 15 residues. The CDR3 sequence is CASSAAGTAKGGYTF. CDR3 nucleotide sequence: TGTGCCAGCAGCGCCGCCGGGACAGCTAAAGGTGGCTACACCTTC.

This chain joins TRBV28 and TRBJ2-7; TRBD1 agrees at 7 bases. The CDR3 extends over 15 amino acids. The V gene end was trimmed by 6 bases and the J gene end by 2 bases; junction bases not matched to a gene: 10. Germline CDR1 and CDR2: MDHEN and SYDVKM. CDR3 sequence (DNA): TGTGCCAGCAGCCGGCTCGAGGGGGCAGCCTACGAGCAGTACTTC. Amino acid sequence: CASSRLEGAAYEQYF.

As regards this clone: Other DNA sequences from this sample encode an identical CDR3 as well. The gene calls are TRBV9 and TRBJ2-2; TRBD2 agrees at 10 bases. V gave up 2 bases and J gave up 0 bases; unmatched junction bases: 1. CDR3 length equals 16 residues. Per germline, CDR1 SGDLS and CDR2 YYNGEE. This chain's CDR3 is CASSVGLAANTGELFF. In nucleotides, the CDR3 is TGTGCCAGCAGCGTCGGACTAGCGGCGAACACCGGGGAGCTGTTTTTT.

V and J are TRBV2 and TRBJ2-3; no firm D call. The CDR3 runs to 11 residues. Germline-derived CDR1 and CDR2 are SNHLY and FYNNEI. Trimming shortened V by 8 bases and J by 5 bases, and 8 bases separated the two germline ends. The CDR3: CASARRDTQYF. CDR3 nucleotides: TGTGCCAGCGCGCGGCGAGATACGCAGTATTTT.

J is TRBJ1-2 and V is TRBV28; D unclear. With 5 bases removed from V and 1 base from J, the gap between germline ends came to 5 bases. The CDR3 is made up of 12 amino acids. Germline V lookup: CDR1 MDHEN, CDR2 SYDVKM. CDR3 coding DNA: TGTGCCAGCAGTCCTTTTAACTATGGCTACACCTTC. Protein product: CASSPFNYGYTF.

The rearrangement joins TRBV11-2 to TRBJ2-2, with TRBD2 identical over 9 bases. The CDR3 sequence is 14 residues long. Germline CDR1 reads SGHAT; CDR2 reads FQNNGV. The junction had 3 bases not matched to a gene; V was cut back by 6 bases and J by 4 bases. For the CDR3, the DNA is TGTGCCAGCAGGGTAGCGGGGGCCACCGGGGAGCTGTTTTTT. It yields the protein CASRVAGATGELFF.

The chain employs TRBV27 and TRBJ1-1, with D hard to call. There are 9 residues in the CDR3. The V gene's germline CDR1 is MNHEY and CDR2 SMNVEV (reference sequence). V was trimmed by 10 bases and J by 8 bases, leaving 8 bases between them. CDR3 in amino acids: CAKGREAFF. The CDR3 DNA follows: TGTGCCAAAGGGAGGGAAGCTTTCTTT.

The chain recombines TRBV15 with TRBJ2-3; a weak D match, TRBD2 (5 bases). V was shortened by 1 base and J by 0 bases, with 11 bases between the two germline ends. The CDR3 spans 16 residues. Germline V gene sequence: CDR1 LNHNV, CDR2 YYDKDF (reference sequence). CDR3 region: CATSRVKWTSTDTQYF. The CDR3 DNA reads TGTGCCACCAGCAGAGTCAAGTGGACTAGCACAGATACGCAGTATTTT.